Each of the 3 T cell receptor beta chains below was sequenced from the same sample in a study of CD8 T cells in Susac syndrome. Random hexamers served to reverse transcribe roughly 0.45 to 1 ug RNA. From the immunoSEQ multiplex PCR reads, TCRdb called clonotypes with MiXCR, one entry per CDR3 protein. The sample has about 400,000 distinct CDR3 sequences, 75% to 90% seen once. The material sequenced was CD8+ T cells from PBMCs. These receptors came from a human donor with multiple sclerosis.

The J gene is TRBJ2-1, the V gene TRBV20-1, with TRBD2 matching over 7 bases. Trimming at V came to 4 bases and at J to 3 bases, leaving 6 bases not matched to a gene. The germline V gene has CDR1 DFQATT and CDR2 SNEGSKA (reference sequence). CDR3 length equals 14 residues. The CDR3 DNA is TGCAGTGCTAACAGCGGGGAAGTCTACAATGAGCAGTTCTTC. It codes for CSANSGEVYNEQFF.

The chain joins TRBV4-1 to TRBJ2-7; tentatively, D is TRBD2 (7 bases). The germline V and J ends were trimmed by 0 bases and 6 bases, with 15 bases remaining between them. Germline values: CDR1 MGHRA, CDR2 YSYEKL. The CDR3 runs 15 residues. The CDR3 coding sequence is TGCGCCAGCAGCCAAGAATTCGGGGGGCCCGTCGAGCAGTACTTC. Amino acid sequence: CASSQEFGGPVEQYF.

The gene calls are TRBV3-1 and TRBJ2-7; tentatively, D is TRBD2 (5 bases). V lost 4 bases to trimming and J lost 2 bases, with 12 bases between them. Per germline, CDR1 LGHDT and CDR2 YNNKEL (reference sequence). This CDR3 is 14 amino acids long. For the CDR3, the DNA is TGTGCCAGCAGCCCCCAGCGGAGGCCCTACGAGCAGTACTTC. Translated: CASSPQRRPYEQYF.